The clone carrying this T cell receptor beta chain was found many times. Its matching antigen is unknown. Each CDR3 protein gets one entry after TCRdb re-called the RT-PCR reads with MiXCR. The sample contains roughly 170,000 distinct CDR3 sequences, approximately 8.7% of which appear only once. V lost 5 bases, J lost 5 bases, and 4 bases stayed unmatched. Germline V gene data show CDR1 as SGHTA and CDR2 as FQGNSA. The CDR3 contains 14 residues. This specimen comes from a study of response to subunit inactivated influenza vaccine. Study results and caveats: That few new T cells are recruited by each seasonal influenza vaccination was the authors' suggestion.

The source material was non-naive T cells sorted from PBMCs, sampled on the day of vaccination. This clonotype originated in a man aged 45-60 years who received an inactivated influenza vaccine. The genes are TRBV7-2 and TRBJ2-2, with 8 bases lining up with TRBD2. The CDR3 region has the DNA TGTGCCAGCAGCGGACTAGCCGCGACCGGGGAGCTGTTTTTT. This translates into CASSGLAATGELFF.